This T cell receptor (beta chain) was sequenced in a study of long-term antiretroviral therapy in people with HIV. This clone was recorded only once. Survey level was the resolution at which the v3.0 immunoSEQ assay ran. Clones were sequenced by immunoSEQ multiplex PCR, and TCRdb holds only the in-frame ones, with some missing. The sample yields almost 35,000 clones, approximately 95% seen once. Germline V gene lookup returns CDR1 SGHTA and CDR2 FQGNSA. The CDR3 is 13 amino acids. Trimming took 4 bases from V and 12 from J, leaving 13 bases between them. The chain recombines TRBV7-2 with TRBJ1-6, with D uncertain. The receptor comes from a woman between 50 and 59 years old with HIV. Sequenced material: unsorted PBMCs, taken around 5.4 years after starting antiretroviral therapy. Written as DNA, the CDR3 is TGTGCCAGCAGCTATTACAGCGAATTACCCCTCCACTTT. This sequence encodes CASSYYSELPLHF.